Here is one T cell receptor (beta chain) with its context. Generated by immunoSEQ multiplex PCR, the TCRdb table keeps only in-frame clones and is missing some. The sample shows 150,000 to 200,000 clones, around 83% of them seen only once. This specimen comes from a study of blood T cell repertoires in COVID-19. About the study: Nucleic acid was either cDNA or gDNA, and it came from T cells, B-cell-depleted T cells, or PBMCs.

The CDR3 is made up of 14 amino acids. Germline CDR1 is LNHDA and CDR2 is SQIVND (reference sequence). V gave up 5 bases and J gave up 1 base, with 8 bases separating them. The sample taken for sequencing was peripheral blood. This receptor was obtained from a human donor in a cohort sampled during active COVID-19. This chain connects TRBV19 to TRBJ2-2, with D possibly matching TRBD1 (5 bases). CDR3 nucleotide sequence: TGTGCCAGTAGTCGACAGTGGAACACCGGGGAGCTGTTTTTT. Protein product: CASSRQWNTGELFF.